A single sample is the source of the 23 T cell receptor beta chains below, sequenced in a study of T cells in Graves' hyperthyroidism and ophthalmopathy. Researchers took RNA transcripts and amplified the TCR beta CDR3 regions from them. TCR CDR3 underwent first-round RT-PCR with the HTBI primer set. TCRdb reprocessed the multiplex PCR reads with MiXCR, giving one entry per CDR3 protein. The repertoire holds fewer than 550,000 distinct CDR3 sequences, with less than 20% as singletons. Sequencing used blood. These receptors were obtained from a woman in her late teens or twenties with Graves' hyperthyroidism.

This clonotype came up many times. Here the CDR3 reads CASRGNEQFF. The CDR3 bases are TGCGCCAGCAGAGGCAATGAGCAGTTCTTC. This chain links TRBV5-1 with TRBJ2-1, with unresolved D. V gave up 5 bases and J gave up 6 bases, with 3 bases separating them. The CDR3 covers 10 residues. Germline V gene sequence: CDR1 SGHRS, CDR2 YFSETQ.

This clonotype was found many times. The gene calls are TRBV6-5 and TRBJ1-5; no definite D call. The CDR3 runs 15 residues. The V end was cut by 5 bases, the J end by 3 bases, with 14 bases between. Per the germline V gene, CDR1 is MNHEY and CDR2 is SVGAGI. The chain's CDR3 is CASSISGGSNQPQHF. The CDR3 nucleotides are TGTGCCAGCAGTATTAGTGGCGGTTCCAATCAGCCCCAGCATTTT.

This clonotype was seen many times. The J gene is TRBJ2-3, the V gene TRBV28; 9 bases map to TRBD2. Per the germline V gene, CDR1 is MDHEN and CDR2 is SYDVKM. V lost 6 bases and J lost 6; bases outside the gene matches: 10. The CDR3 has 15 amino acids. The CDR3 loop reads CASSPLASGEDTQYF. The CDR3 nucleotides read TGTGCCAGCAGCCCACTGGCTAGCGGGGAGGATACGCAGTATTTT.

Ten or more counts support this clonotype. J is TRBJ2-3 and V is TRBV11-2; TRBD2 matches at 12 bases. J was trimmed by 3 bases and V by 2 bases; bases with no gene match: 3. This CDR3 has 16 amino acids. Germline CDR1 SGHAT, CDR2 FQNNGV. The CDR3 spells CASSLLAGGRTDTQYF. DNA of the CDR3: TGTGCCAGCAGCTTACTAGCGGGAGGGAGAACAGATACGCAGTATTTT. Drawing the rest from reference TRBV11-2 and TRBJ2-3, the complete variable domain is EAGVAQSPRYKIIEKRQSVAFWCNPISGHATLYWYQQILGQGPKLLIQFQNNGVVDDSQLPKDRFSAERLKGVDSTLKIQPAKLEDSAVYLCASSLLAGGRTDTQYFGPGTRLTVL.

This chain joins TRBV20-1 and TRBJ1-5; the D gene is possibly TRBD1 (6 bases). Germline CDR1 reads DFQATT; CDR2 reads SNEGSKA (reference sequence). Trimming took 6 bases from V and 6 from J, leaving 18 bases between them. The CDR3 length is 14 residues. CDR3 nucleotide sequence: TGCAGTGCCCGAGAACCACAGGGAGGTCAGCCCCAGCATTTT. As protein: CSAREPQGGQPQHF.

The chain couples TRBV30 to TRBJ1-5, with a possible D match to TRBD1 (5 bases). The CDR3 consists of 15 residues. Germline V lookup: CDR1 GTSNPN, CDR2 SVGIG (reference sequence). V lost 1 base and J lost 6, with 16 bases in between. The CDR3, as DNA: TGTGCCTGGAGTGCAGTGGCAGGGAGCGGTCAGCCCCAGCATTTT. Translating it yields CAWSAVAGSGQPQHF.

This clonotype was counted at least ten times. CDR3: CASSLKSRELPQETQYF. CDR3 bases: TGTGCCAGCAGTTTAAAGTCGAGGGAGCTCCCTCAAGAGACCCAGTACTTC. The J gene is TRBJ2-5, the V gene TRBV12-3 or TRBV12-4, with D possibly TRBD2 on 5 matching bases. This CDR3 has 17 amino acids. Trimming took off 2 bases at V and 2 bases at J, with 18 bases between the two ends.

With regard to this clonotype: One base away lies a much larger clone, so this may be a sequencing read error. The chain joins TRBV7-3 to TRBJ2-7, with a tentative D call TRBD2 (6 bases). V was trimmed by 0 bases and J by 6 bases, leaving 12 bases between them. The CDR3 contains 14 residues. In germline, CDR1 is SGHTA, CDR2 FQGTGA. The CDR3 sequence: CASSLTPGAGEQYF. As DNA, the CDR3 is TGTGCCAGCAGCTTAACCCCGGGAGCAGGCGAGCAGTACTTC.

This clonotype was counted between two and nine times. This sequence joins TRBV7-9 and TRBJ2-7; the D gene is possibly TRBD2 (5 bases). Germline V gives CDR1 SEHNR, CDR2 FQNEAQ (reference sequence). V was cut by 4 bases and J by 4 bases, with 20 bases left in between. The length of the CDR3 is 16 residues. CDR3 DNA sequence: TGTGCCAGCAGCTGTGGAGGCGGACTTAGGAGGTACGAGCAGTACTTC. It is translated as CASSCGGGLRRYEQYF.

In this sample, this clonotype turned up a few times. The chain recombines TRBV5-4 with TRBJ2-4; D not resolved. Trimming removed 2 bases from V and 9 bases from J, with 12 bases in between. The CDR3 contains 13 residues. CDR1 is SGHNT and CDR2 is YYREEE in the germline V gene (reference sequence). The CDR3: CASSFGWVGIQYF. In DNA, the CDR3 is TGTGCCAGCAGCTTCGGTTGGGTTGGCATTCAGTACTTC. Using reference TRBV5-4 and TRBJ2-4 for the parts outside the CDR3, the full variable domain is ETGVTQSPTHLIKTRGQQVTLRCSSQSGHNTVSWYQQALGQGPQFIFQYYREEENGRGNFPPRFSGLQFPNYSSELNVNALELDDSALYLCASSFGWVGIQYFGAGTRLSVL.

Comments on this clonotype: Compared with germline, one end of the junction differs, possibly owing to a read error. V gene TRBV20-1 combines with J gene TRBJ2-5; TRBD2 aligns across 13 bases. The V gene's germline CDR1 is DFQATT and CDR2 SNEGSKA (reference sequence). This CDR3 is 15 amino acids long. CDR3 sequence: CSARRTSGRQEPQYF. In nucleotides, the CDR3 is TGCAGTGCTCGCCGGACTAGCGGGAGACAAGAGCCCCAGTACTTC.

This clonotype was detected ten times or more. The DNA for the CDR3 is TGTGCCAGCAGCTTACTTGGGACTAGCGGGGGGTTGGCCTACGAGCAGTACTTC. It specifies CASSLLGTSGGLAYEQYF. The rearrangement uses TRBV7-8 and TRBJ2-7, with TRBD2 matching 15 bases. Germline V gene data show CDR1 as SGHVS and CDR2 as FQNEAQ. The V gene end was trimmed by 2 bases and the J gene end by 2 bases; junction bases not matched to a gene: 7. This CDR3 comprises 18 residues.

This clonotype appeared many times. The rearrangement joins TRBV7-9 to TRBJ2-3; 12 nucleotides align to TRBD2. V gave up 5 bases and J gave up 2 bases; unmatched junction bases: 8. The germline V gene has CDR1 SEHNR and CDR2 FQNEAQ (reference sequence). CDR3 length: 17 residues. The CDR3 DNA follows: TGTGCCAGCAGCAAAGGACTAGCGGGGACCTCCACAGATACGCAGTATTTT. Translated: CASSKGLAGTSTDTQYF.

This clonotype appeared many times. This chain connects TRBV6-6 to TRBJ2-7; 7 nucleotides align to TRBD2. The germline gives CDR1 MNHNY, CDR2 SVGAGI (reference sequence). This CDR3 is built from 14 residues. V lost 2 bases and J lost 3; bases outside the gene matches: 4. Here the CDR3 DNA reads TGTGCCAGCAGTTACGGAATAGCGGGCTACGAGCAGTACTTC. Its protein product is CASSYGIAGYEQYF.

The V and J genes are TRBV5-1 and TRBJ1-1; D unclear. V was pared by 1 base and J by 2 bases, with 15 bases between. The CDR3 is made up of 16 amino acids. CDR1 and CDR2 (germline): SGHRS, YFSETQ. The CDR3, as DNA: TGCGCCAGCAGCTTGAACCGGCGGTCGGGTAACACTGAAGCTTTCTTT. Amino acid sequence: CASSLNRRSGNTEAFF. Filled out from reference TRBV5-1 and TRBJ1-1, the complete variable domain reads KAGVTQTPRYLIKTRGQQVTLSCSPISGHRSVSWYQQTPGQGLQFLFEYFSETQRNKGNFPGRFSGRQFSNSRSEMNVSTLELGDSALYLCASSLNRRSGNTEAFFGQGTRLTVV.

This rearrangement joins TRBV5-4 to TRBJ2-5, with a possible D match to TRBD1 (5 bases). Germline CDR1 SGHNT, CDR2 YYREEE (reference sequence). The CDR3 consists of 12 residues. V dropped 0 bases and J dropped 6 bases, with 6 bases sitting between them. The CDR3 is CASSLGGQTQYF. The CDR3 nucleotides are TGTGCCAGCAGCTTGGGGGGCCAGACCCAGTACTTC.

This clonotype showed up many times. The V and J genes are TRBV20-1 and TRBJ2-5, with 7 bases identical to TRBD1. Germline CDR1 and CDR2: DFQATT and SNEGSKA (reference sequence). Trimming removed 6 bases from V and 2 bases from J; junction bases left unmatched: 12. The CDR3 sequence is 15 residues long. The CDR3 loop reads CSALGVTGTQETQYF. The CDR3 DNA reads TGCAGTGCCCTCGGGGTGACAGGGACACAAGAGACCCAGTACTTC.

This clonotype was picked up many times. The chain recombines TRBV10-3 with TRBJ2-5; D unresolved. Germline CDR1 ENHRY, CDR2 SYGVKD. With 8 bases removed from V and 1 base from J, the gap between germline ends came to 11 bases. The CDR3 has 13 residues. The CDR3 region is CAIGTEIQETQYF. The DNA of the CDR3 is TGTGCCATCGGTACAGAGATCCAAGAGACCCAGTACTTC.

This clonotype was seen ten or more times. The rearrangement links TRBV12-5 to TRBJ2-1; D might be TRBD2 (5 bases). This CDR3 is built from 12 residues. V was trimmed by 0 bases and J by 10 bases, leaving 7 bases between them. Germline-derived CDR1 and CDR2 are LGHNT and FRNRAP. Here the CDR3 DNA reads TGTGCTAGTGGTTTGGTGGGAGACGAGCAGTTCTTC. Its translation: CASGLVGDEQFF.

This clonotype was observed at least ten times. The chain has TRBV12-5 and TRBJ2-7; 7 nucleotides agree with TRBD2. J lost 2 bases, V lost 3 bases, and 13 bases had no gene match. Germline-derived CDR1 and CDR2 are LGHNT and FRNRAP. There are 17 residues in the CDR3. In nucleotides, the CDR3 is TGTGCTAGTGGTTTCGTCCGGGGGGACCGGGGCCCCTACGAGCAGTACTTC. This encodes CASGFVRGDRGPYEQYF.

This clonotype was detected a few times. The chain is built from TRBV7-8 and TRBJ2-2; unclear D gene. This CDR3 has 12 amino acids. CDR1 SGHVS and CDR2 FQNEAQ come from the germline V gene. V was shortened by 5 bases and J by 7 bases, with 8 bases between the two germline ends. The CDR3 sequence is CASSRASGELFF. For the CDR3, the DNA is TGTGCCAGCAGCCGAGCCAGCGGGGAGCTGTTTTTT.

About this clonotype itself: Possible read error: a much larger clone is one base away. The chain couples TRBV11-2 to TRBJ2-5; D might be TRBD1 (7 bases). Germline V lookup: CDR1 SGHAT, CDR2 FQNNGV. Trimming stripped 3 bases from V and 5 bases from J, with 19 bases between. CDR3 length: 16 amino acids. The CDR3 region has the DNA TGTGCCAGCAGCTTCCCCCCCGTGACAGGGAGGGAGACCCAGTACTTC. Amino acid sequence: CASSFPPVTGRETQYF.

This clonotype was seen a few times. The V gene is TRBV25-1, the J gene TRBJ2-5; TRBD2 is a possible D gene (6 bases). Germline CDR1 and CDR2: MGHDK and SYGVNS. Trimming took 0 bases from V and 5 from J, leaving 10 bases between them. The CDR3 totals 14 residues. CDR3 nucleotides: TGTGCCAGCAGTGAATATAATCGGGGGGAGACCCAGTACTTC. Its protein is CASSEYNRGETQYF. Looking up the rest from reference TRBV25-1 and TRBJ2-5 gives the full variable domain: EADIYQTPRYLVIGTGKKITLECSQTMGHDKMYWYQQDPGMELHLIHYSYGVNSTEKGDLSSESTVSRIRTEHFPLTLESARPSHTSQYLCASSEYNRGETQYFGPGTRLLVL.